These 29 T cell receptor beta chains were all obtained from the same sample, sequenced in a study of T cell responses to AZD1222 COVID-19 vaccine. The method was immunoSEQ multiplex PCR; TCRdb's version includes in-frame clones alone and lacks a portion of them. The sample includes approximately 150,000 clones, 91% of them seen just once. This sample comprised peripheral blood, obtained 28 days after the second AZD1222 dose. Every receptor here comes from an adult who received the AZD1222 COVID-19 vaccine.

The chain combines TRBV19 with TRBJ1-2; D is unresolved. The length of the CDR3 is 14 residues. Per the germline V gene, CDR1 is LNHDA and CDR2 is SQIVND (reference sequence). Trimming removed 0 bases from V and 5 bases from J, with 10 bases in between. DNA of the CDR3: TGTGCCAGTAGTATAGATTGGACCGATTATGGCTACACCTTC. Protein sequence: CASSIDWTDYGYTF.

This chain joins TRBV5-5 and TRBJ2-5; the D is unclear. This CDR3 spans 15 amino acids. From germline, CDR1 is SGHKS and CDR2 YYEKEE (reference sequence). V lost 4 bases and J 2 bases, leaving 15 bases between the germline ends. The CDR3 DNA follows: TGTGCCAGCAGCCTCTGGGCGACTCCTCAAGAGACCCAGTACTTC. Translating gives CASSLWATPQETQYF.

V and J are TRBV11-3 and TRBJ2-3; D gene ambiguous. CDR1 and CDR2 from the germline V gene are SGHNT and YENEEA. V was trimmed by 2 bases and J by 6 bases, leaving 6 bases between them. The CDR3 totals 12 residues. The CDR3 sequence is CASSLMVDTQYF. The CDR3 DNA sequence: TGTGCCAGCAGCTTAATGGTGGATACGCAGTATTTT.

This rearrangement joins TRBV18 to TRBJ1-1; 8 nucleotides match TRBD1. CDR3 size: 16 residues. Germline assignment: CDR1 KGHSH and CDR2 LQKENI. The trim removed 1 base at V and 1 base at J, leaving 5 bases unmatched. The CDR3 is CASSPRPGGGNTEAFF. CDR3 nucleotide sequence: TGTGCCAGCTCACCACGACCAGGGGGCGGGAACACTGAAGCTTTCTTT.

The chain recombines TRBV2 with TRBJ2-7; D possibly matches TRBD1 or TRBD2 (5 bases each). Trimming pared 8 bases from V and 3 bases from J, leaving 17 bases between. This CDR3 comprises 14 residues. The germline gives CDR1 SNHLY, CDR2 FYNNEI. CDR3 amino acids: CASRGQTLRYEQYV. CDR3 bases: TGTGCCAGCCGGGGCCAGACCCTTCGCTACGAGCAGTACGTC.

This rearrangement joins TRBV11-3 to TRBJ1-4; a possible D gene is TRBD1 (5 bases). V lost 5 bases to trimming and J lost 4 bases, with 23 bases between them. Germline CDR1 SGHNT, CDR2 YENEEA. The CDR3 is made up of 18 amino acids. CDR3 region: CASSPGHGAPILNEKLFF. The DNA for the CDR3 is TGTGCCAGCAGCCCAGGGCATGGGGCCCCTATTCTTAATGAAAAACTGTTTTTT.

The chain links TRBV3-1 (or the pseudogene TRBV3-2) to TRBJ1-6; TRBD1 matches 10 bases. CDR3 length equals 14 residues. Germline CDR1 reads LGHDT; CDR2 reads YNNKEL (reference sequence). V lost 4 bases to trimming and J lost 9 bases; unmatched junction nucleotides: 3. The CDR3 is CASSPTGGGSPLHF. As DNA, the CDR3 is TGTGCCAGCAGCCCGACAGGGGGCGGTTCACCCCTCCACTTT.

This clone was seen just once. This sequence joins TRBV11-2 and TRBJ1-6; D ambiguous. Germline values: CDR1 SGHAT, CDR2 FQNNGV. There are 13 residues in the CDR3. The V end was cut by 6 bases, the J end by 10 bases, with 13 bases between. The CDR3 bases are TGTGCCAGCAGTGTATCCCCAATCTCACCCCTCCACTTT. Translated: CASSVSPISPLHF. The full variable domain, completed using reference TRBV11-2 and TRBJ1-6, is EAGVAQSPRYKIIEKRQSVAFWCNPISGHATLYWYQQILGQGPKLLIQFQNNGVVDDSQLPKDRFSAERLKGVDSTLKIQPAKLEDSAVYLCASSVSPISPLHFGNGTRLTVT.

This chain connects TRBV6-5 to TRBJ1-5; TRBD1 might be the D (6 bases). The germline V gene has CDR1 MNHEY and CDR2 SVGAGI. The CDR3 has 14 amino acids. Trimming shortened V by 8 bases and J by 4 bases, and 15 bases separated the two germline ends. The CDR3 loop reads CASGQGSRNQPQHF. In DNA, the CDR3 is TGTGCCAGCGGTCAGGGGTCACGAAATCAGCCCCAGCATTTT.

This chain joins TRBV6-1 and TRBJ1-1; 11 positions agree with TRBD1. Germline CDR1 and CDR2: MNHNS and SASEGT. V lost 1 base and J lost 4; bases outside the gene matches: 8. The CDR3 has 17 amino acids. CDR3 nucleotide sequence: TGTGCCAGCAGTGAAGTCTCCGGGACAGGGGGACCCACTGAAGCTTTCTTT. Protein product: CASSEVSGTGGPTEAFF.

The chain recombines TRBV6-5 with TRBJ2-1, with TRBD2 identical over 9 bases. The germline V gene has CDR1 MNHEY and CDR2 SVGAGI. The CDR3 runs to 15 residues. V lost 6 bases and J lost 7; bases outside the gene matches: 10. The chain's CDR3 is CASRVLAGVPNEQFF. In nucleotides, the CDR3 is TGTGCCAGCAGAGTTTTAGCGGGAGTTCCAAATGAGCAGTTCTTC.

This clone was observed a handful of times. The chain recombines TRBV2 with TRBJ1-6; D gene ambiguous. Looked up from germline, CDR1 is SNHLY and CDR2 is FYNNEI. The CDR3 covers 15 residues. The V end was cut by 7 bases, the J end by 9 bases, with 19 bases between. This CDR3 reads CASTPRRTLGSPLHF. CDR3 nucleotide sequence: TGTGCCAGCACCCCTCGACGTACTCTGGGTTCACCCCTCCACTTT.

V is TRBV5-1 and J is TRBJ2-5; tentative D call: TRBD2 (5 bases). V dropped 4 bases and J dropped 0 bases, with 19 bases sitting between them. Germline-derived CDR1 and CDR2 are SGHRS and YFSETQ. CDR3 size: 17 residues. The CDR3 sequence: CASSPAAGSDYQETQYF. The DNA for the CDR3 is TGCGCCAGCAGCCCGGCTGCTGGGAGTGATTACCAAGAGACCCAGTACTTC.

The chain recombines TRBV10-2 with TRBJ1-1; no firm D call. Germline-derived CDR1 and CDR2 are WSHSY and SAAADI. The V end was cut by 6 bases, the J end by 3 bases, with 11 bases between. CDR3 length: 13 residues. The CDR3, as DNA: TGCGCCAGCAGATTCGGGAGGGACACTGAAGCTTTCTTT. It is translated as CASRFGRDTEAFF.

The genes are TRBV5-4 and TRBJ1-4; tentatively, D is TRBD1 (6 bases). This CDR3 spans 14 amino acids. The V gene's germline CDR1 is SGHNT and CDR2 YYREEE (reference sequence). Trimming shortened V by 1 base and J by 7 bases, and 11 bases separated the two germline ends. The CDR3 bases are TGTGCCAGCAGCTTGATGGGGGCGGGTGAAAAACTGTTTTTT. Residues: CASSLMGAGEKLFF.

This chain links TRBV10-3 with TRBJ1-1; possible D gene TRBD1, 5 bases. CDR1 is ENHRY and CDR2 is SYGVKD in the germline V gene. The V end was cut by 8 bases, the J end by 0 bases, with 10 bases between. The CDR3 loop spans 13 amino acids. The CDR3 DNA sequence: TGTGCCATCGTACGACAGATGAACACTGAAGCTTTCTTT. Its translation: CAIVRQMNTEAFF.

This chain links TRBV27 with TRBJ2-1; D gene uncertain. Germline V lookup: CDR1 MNHEY, CDR2 SMNVEV (reference sequence). Trimming pared 2 bases from V and 0 bases from J, leaving 11 bases between. The CDR3 has 16 amino acids. The CDR3 DNA sequence: TGTGCCAGCAGTTTAAGCCCCGATAGCTCCTACAATGAGCAGTTCTTC. Its translation is CASSLSPDSSYNEQFF.

This clone was seen just once. The chain has TRBV19 and TRBJ2-7, with 8 bases lining up with TRBD1. From germline, CDR1 is LNHDA and CDR2 SQIVND (reference sequence). CDR3 length: 20 amino acids. V was clipped by 7 bases and J by 2 bases; unmatched bases: 25. The CDR3 is CASTITGTGAATISPYEQYF. Here the CDR3 DNA reads TGTGCCAGTACCATCACCGGGACAGGTGCAGCCACGATTTCACCCTACGAGCAGTACTTC.

V is TRBV9 and J is TRBJ2-6; D perhaps matches TRBD1 (7 bases). Germline V gene lookup returns CDR1 SGDLS and CDR2 YYNGEE. V was clipped by 0 bases and J by 2 bases, with 18 bases between them. This CDR3 comprises 19 residues. The CDR3 loop reads CASSVATAGGGPGANVLTF. The CDR3 DNA reads as TGTGCCAGCAGCGTAGCTACGGCAGGGGGAGGACCTGGGGCCAACGTCCTGACTTTC.

This chain uses TRBV7-3 with TRBJ1-1; no clear D gene. The V gene's germline CDR1 is SGHTA and CDR2 FQGTGA. V lost 9 bases to trimming and J lost 0 bases, with 14 bases between them. The CDR3 has 14 residues. The CDR3 here is CASRPGGLNTEAFF. The CDR3 nucleotides are TGTGCCAGTCGACCGGGCGGCCTGAACACTGAAGCTTTCTTT.

DNA of the CDR3: TGTGCCAGCAGCTGGGGGGTCACCGGGGAGCTGTTTTTT. Its protein product is CASSWGVTGELFF. This rearrangement joins TRBV7-2 to TRBJ2-2, with D possibly being TRBD2 (6 bases). The V and J ends lost 4 bases and 4 bases respectively, with 7 bases between them. This CDR3 is 13 amino acids long. From germline, CDR1 is SGHTA and CDR2 FQGNSA.

The chain carries TRBV3-1 (or the pseudogene TRBV3-2) and TRBJ2-6, with D tentatively TRBD2 (7 bases). The CDR3 loop spans 19 amino acids. Trimming removed 5 bases from V and 0 bases from J, with 20 bases in between. Looked up from germline, CDR1 is LGHDT and CDR2 is YNNKEL (reference sequence). The CDR3 sequence: CASSKPWGGGISGANVLTF. CDR3 bases: TGTGCCAGCAGCAAACCGTGGGGGGGCGGAATCTCTGGGGCCAACGTCCTGACTTTC.

The chain is built from TRBV7-6 and TRBJ1-3, with 8 bases that match TRBD1. Unmatched junction bases numbered 5, after V lost 5 bases and J lost 2 bases. The CDR3 loop spans 15 amino acids. Germline CDR1 reads SGHVS; CDR2 reads FNYEAQ. The CDR3: CASSPRTGTGNTIYF. Written as DNA, the CDR3 is TGTGCCAGCAGCCCCCGGACAGGGACTGGAAACACCATATATTTT.

This clone was detected only once. The chain employs TRBV19 and TRBJ2-1, with a tentative D call TRBD2 (5 bases). Trimming shortened V by 3 bases and J by 4 bases, and 22 bases separated the two germline ends. This CDR3 comprises 18 residues. Germline CDR1 reads LNHDA; CDR2 reads SQIVND (reference sequence). The CDR3 here is CASSIKSARGIRYNEQFF. The CDR3 bases are TGTGCCAGTAGTATTAAATCTGCCCGAGGGATCCGGTACAATGAGCAGTTCTTC.

The V call is TRBV7-2, the J call TRBJ2-1; no firm D call. This CDR3 region has 15 residues. Looked up from germline, CDR1 is SGHTA and CDR2 is FQGNSA. Trimming took 1 base from V and 6 from J, leaving 13 bases between them. This CDR3 is CASSLETYGGNEQFF. CDR3 nucleotides: TGTGCCAGCAGCTTAGAAACCTATGGTGGCAATGAGCAGTTCTTC.

The V gene is TRBV5-1, the J gene TRBJ1-2; D is undetermined. This CDR3 is 12 amino acids long. Trimming took off 1 base at V and 12 bases at J, with 13 bases between the two ends. Germline CDR1 and CDR2: SGHRS and YFSETQ. The CDR3 here is CASSLSYRKNTF. CDR3 nucleotides: TGCGCCAGCAGCTTGTCGTACAGAAAAAACACCTTC.

The V gene is TRBV6-5, the J gene TRBJ1-5; D call uncertain. The length of the CDR3 is 13 residues. CDR1 and CDR2 from the germline V gene are MNHEY and SVGAGI. V shed 2 bases and J shed 4 bases, with 6 bases lying between them. The CDR3 nucleotides read TGTGCCAGCAGTTACAACATTAATCAGCCCCAGCATTTT. It is translated as CASSYNINQPQHF.

V usage is TRBV30 and J usage is TRBJ1-3, with TRBD1 identical over 8 bases. The V and J ends lost 4 bases and 4 bases, in that order; junction bases with no gene match: 9. CDR3 size: 15 residues. Germline assignment: CDR1 GTSNPN and CDR2 SVGIG (reference sequence). CDR3 loop: CAWNPQGAQGNTIYF. The DNA for the CDR3 is TGTGCCTGGAACCCCCAGGGGGCCCAAGGAAACACCATATATTTT.

V and J are TRBV5-1 and TRBJ1-2; 7 nucleotides agree with TRBD1. This CDR3 region has 15 residues. J lost 0 bases, V lost 3 bases, and 5 bases had no gene match. CDR1 and CDR2 from the germline V gene are SGHRS and YFSETQ. The CDR3 loop is CASSWGDRPNYGYTF. CDR3 in DNA: TGCGCCAGCAGCTGGGGGGACAGACCTAACTATGGCTACACCTTC.